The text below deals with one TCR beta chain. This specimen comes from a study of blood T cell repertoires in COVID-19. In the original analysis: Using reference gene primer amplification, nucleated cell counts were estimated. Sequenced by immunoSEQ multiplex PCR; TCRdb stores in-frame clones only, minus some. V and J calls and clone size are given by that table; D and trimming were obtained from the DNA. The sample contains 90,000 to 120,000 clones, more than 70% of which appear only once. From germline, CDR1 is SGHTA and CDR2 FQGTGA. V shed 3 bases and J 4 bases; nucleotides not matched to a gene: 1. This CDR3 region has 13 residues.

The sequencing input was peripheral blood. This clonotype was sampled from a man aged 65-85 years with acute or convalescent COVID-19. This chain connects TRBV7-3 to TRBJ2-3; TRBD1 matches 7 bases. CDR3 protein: CASSLTGSDTQYF. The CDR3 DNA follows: TGTGCCAGCAGCTTGACAGGGTCAGATACGCAGTATTTT. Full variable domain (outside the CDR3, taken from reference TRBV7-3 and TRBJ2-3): GAGVSQTPSNKVTEKGKYVELRCDPISGHTALYWYRQSLGQGPEFLIYFQGTGAADDSGLPNDRFFAVRPEGSVSTLKIQRTERGDSAVYLCASSLTGSDTQYFGPGTRLTVL.